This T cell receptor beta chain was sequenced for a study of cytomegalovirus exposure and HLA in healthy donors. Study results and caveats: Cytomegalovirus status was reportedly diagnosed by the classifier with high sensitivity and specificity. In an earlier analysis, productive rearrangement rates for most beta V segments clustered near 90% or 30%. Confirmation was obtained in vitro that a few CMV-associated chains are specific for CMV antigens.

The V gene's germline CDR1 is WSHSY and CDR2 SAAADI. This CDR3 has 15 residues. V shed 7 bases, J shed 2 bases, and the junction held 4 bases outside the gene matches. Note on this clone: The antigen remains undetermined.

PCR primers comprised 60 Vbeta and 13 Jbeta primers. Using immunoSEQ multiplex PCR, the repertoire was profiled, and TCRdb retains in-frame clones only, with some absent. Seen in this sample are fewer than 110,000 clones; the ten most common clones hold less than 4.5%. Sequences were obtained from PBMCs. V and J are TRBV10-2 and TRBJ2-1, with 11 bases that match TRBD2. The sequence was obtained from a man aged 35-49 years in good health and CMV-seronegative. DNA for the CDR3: TGCGCCAGCACTGTAGCGGGAGGGACCTACAATGAGCAGTTCTTC. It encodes CASTVAGGTYNEQFF.